These 15 T cell receptor beta chains were all obtained from the same sample, sequenced in a study of Ad26.COV2.S vaccination and SARS-CoV-2 variants. Produced via immunoSEQ multiplex PCR; TCRdb's table is partial and in-frame only. The sample shows 300,000 to 400,000 clones, roughly 84% of them seen only once. As to treatment: some 20 received Ad26.COV2.S at low or high dose, single or two shots; about 5 received placebo; per-sample allocation not given. Specimens were obtained on day 63 following the first vaccine or placebo injection. The input for sequencing was peripheral blood, taken in a trial of Ad26.COV2.S vaccine versus placebo. The receptors originated from a person aged 18 to 59 who received the Ad26.COV2.S COVID-19 vaccine or a placebo.

This chain uses TRBV5-1 with TRBJ1-6, with no clear D. The V gene lost 1 base and the J gene lost 5 bases, with 7 bases spanning the gap. Germline V gene lookup returns CDR1 SGHRS and CDR2 YFSETQ. The CDR3 length is 14 residues. The CDR3 nucleotides are TGCGCCAGCAGCTTGCGCGGGGATAATTCACCCCTCCACTTT. Its protein product is CASSLRGDNSPLHF.

The chain recombines TRBV5-1 with TRBJ1-4; 10 nucleotides line up with TRBD1. Germline CDR1 SGHRS, CDR2 YFSETQ. The CDR3 consists of 15 residues. After removal of 4 bases from V and 7 bases from J, the junction contained 7 bases not matched to a gene. In DNA, the CDR3 is TGCGCCAGCAGCCACCCGGGACAGGGGTTTGAAAAACTGTTTTTT. Encoded protein: CASSHPGQGFEKLFF.

This chain connects TRBV6-5 to TRBJ2-3, with D possibly matching TRBD2 (6 bases). Germline V gives CDR1 MNHEY, CDR2 SVGAGI. There are 15 residues in the CDR3. V shed 5 bases and J shed 0 bases, with 12 bases lying between them. The CDR3 nucleotides read TGTGCCAGCAGTCAACCGGGGGATAGCACAGATACGCAGTATTTT. It is translated as CASSQPGDSTDTQYF.

This clone was counted a single time. CDR3 in DNA: TGCGCCAGCAGCTTGAGAGGCTCGCAGGGGTGGAGCACTGAAGCTTTCTTT. It yields the protein CASSLRGSQGWSTEAFF. The chain joins TRBV5-1 to TRBJ1-1, with a weak D call TRBD1 (6 bases). Germline CDR1 is SGHRS and CDR2 is YFSETQ. This CDR3 comprises 17 residues. V dropped 1 base and J dropped 4 bases, with 20 bases sitting between them.

The chain links TRBV4-3 to TRBJ2-2; 8 bases line up with TRBD1. Per the germline V gene, CDR1 is LGHNA and CDR2 is YSLEER. V lost 1 base and J lost 1; bases outside the gene matches: 14. This CDR3 is built from 20 residues. The CDR3 loop reads CASSQAKRALGQENTGELFF. As DNA, the CDR3 is TGCGCCAGCAGCCAAGCCAAGCGGGCATTGGGACAGGAGAACACCGGGGAGCTGTTTTTT.

The chain is built from TRBV2 and TRBJ2-7; D assignment may be TRBD1 or TRBD2 (5 bases each). Germline assignment: CDR1 SNHLY and CDR2 FYNNEI. The V end was cut by 7 bases, the J end by 2 bases, with 21 bases between. The CDR3 length is 16 residues. DNA for the CDR3: TGTGCCAGCATCAAAACCCGGGACCGAATTCCCTACGAGCAGTACTTC. Translating gives CASIKTRDRIPYEQYF.

This clone was counted at least ten times. The CDR3 spells CASSQQGSRVYGYTF. For the CDR3, the DNA is TGTGCCAGCAGCCAACAGGGGTCAAGGGTCTATGGCTACACCTTC. The rearrangement uses TRBV14 and TRBJ1-2; the D gene is possibly TRBD1 (6 bases). CDR1 and CDR2 (germline): SGHDN, FVKESK. V lost 2 bases, J lost 4 bases, and 14 bases lay in between. The CDR3 has 15 amino acids. Variable domain in full (rest from reference TRBV14 and TRBJ1-2): EAGVTQFPSHSVIEKGQTVTLRCDPISGHDNLYWYRRVMGKEIKFLLHFVKESKQDESGMPNNRFLAERTGGTYSTLKVQPAELEDSGVYFCASSQQGSRVYGYTFGSGTRLTVV.

The genes are TRBV7-9 and TRBJ2-5; 7 positions match TRBD1. The CDR3 covers 16 residues. Unmatched junction bases numbered 9, after V lost 1 base and J lost 4 bases. The V gene's germline CDR1 is SEHNR and CDR2 FQNEAQ (reference sequence). The CDR3: CASSLGGYRGRETQYF. DNA for the CDR3: TGTGCCAGCAGCTTAGGCGGGTACAGGGGACGAGAGACCCAGTACTTC.

The genes are TRBV11-2 and TRBJ1-2, with a weak D call TRBD1 (6 bases). The CDR3 runs to 13 residues. Trimming took 3 bases from V and 4 from J, leaving 9 bases between them. The germline CDR1 and CDR2 sequences are SGHAT and FQNNGV. This chain's CDR3 is CASSLGTSYGYTF. The CDR3 DNA follows: TGTGCCAGCAGCTTGGGGACATCCTATGGCTACACCTTC.

The chain carries TRBV12-5 and TRBJ1-1; D call uncertain. The CDR3 extends over 11 amino acids. Trimming left V 2 bases short and J 8 bases short, with 6 bases between. Germline-derived CDR1 and CDR2 are LGHNT and FRNRAP. CDR3 nucleotide sequence: TGTGCTAGTGGTTTGATGACAGAAGCTTTCTTT. Encoded protein: CASGLMTEAFF.

The V call is TRBV19, the J call TRBJ1-6; TRBD1 might be the D (5 bases). The germline V and J ends were trimmed by 2 bases and 14 bases, with 22 bases remaining between them. The CDR3 covers 16 residues. Germline CDR1 LNHDA, CDR2 SQIVND (reference sequence). The chain's CDR3 is CASSILSGARGFSLHF. The CDR3 DNA is TGTGCCAGTAGTATACTCTCCGGGGCTCGAGGGTTCTCCCTCCACTTT.

The chain combines TRBV6-4 with TRBJ1-1; no reliable D call. This CDR3 is 15 amino acids long. Looked up from germline, CDR1 is MRHNA and CDR2 is SNTAGT. V dropped 3 bases and J dropped 3 bases, with 14 bases sitting between them. The CDR3, as DNA: TGTGCCAGCAGTGAAAGATGGGGAGCCGACACTGAAGCTTTCTTT. Translating it yields CASSERWGADTEAFF.

V gene TRBV13 combines with J gene TRBJ2-3; perhaps TRBD1 as D (6 bases). Germline CDR1 and CDR2: PRHDT and FYEKMQ (reference sequence). This CDR3 contains 15 residues. The germline V and J ends were trimmed by 1 base and 2 bases, with 10 bases remaining between them. The CDR3 loop is CASSLAAGVTDTQYF. The CDR3, as DNA: TGTGCCAGCAGCTTAGCTGCAGGGGTCACAGATACGCAGTATTTT.

The chain has TRBV6-5 and TRBJ1-6; D gene uncertain. The ends were cut back, 2 bases at V and 8 bases at J, with 13 bases in the middle. The CDR3 sequence is 15 residues long. Per the germline V gene, CDR1 is MNHEY and CDR2 is SVGAGI. The CDR3 spells CASSYRVEGYSPLHF. CDR3 sequence (DNA): TGTGCCAGCAGTTACCGCGTTGAAGGTTATTCACCCCTCCACTTT.

With respect to this clone: A read error may account for a junction end that differs from germline. The chain carries TRBV7-7 and TRBJ2-2; unclear D gene. The CDR3 length is 15 residues. The germline gives CDR1 SSHAT, CDR2 FNYEAQ (reference sequence). CDR3 DNA: TGTGCTAGCAGCTTAGAAAGTAGTGGGACCGGGGAGCTGTTTTTT. Its protein product is CASSLESSGTGELFF.